This passage covers 32 T cell receptor beta chains from one sample sequenced in a study of monozygotic twins with inflammatory bowel disease. TCRdb re-called the 5' RACE reads; one entry per CDR3 protein, DNA not given. With approximately 100,000 distinct CDR3 sequences in the sample, the ten largest clones hold under 15%. Sequenced: blood. The receptors were sampled from a human donor with ulcerative colitis or Crohn's disease, or a healthy co-twin of an affected twin (not recorded which).

J is TRBJ1-1 and V is TRBV18. This CDR3 has 14 amino acids. In germline, CDR1 is KGHSH, CDR2 LQKENI. The CDR3 loop reads CASSPRTGPTEAFF.

CDR3 region: CASSYPGRDYEQYF. The V call is TRBV6-5, the J call TRBJ2-7; the D call of TRBD1 rests on TCRdb alone, since no DNA is present to check it. Germline V gene data show CDR1 as MNHEY and CDR2 as SVGAGI. This CDR3 has 14 residues.

The chain carries TRBV20-1 and TRBJ1-5. This CDR3 has 14 amino acids. CDR1 DFQATT and CDR2 SNEGSKA come from the germline V gene (reference sequence). CDR3 in amino acids: CSARDRAASQPQHF.

The rearrangement uses TRBV7-6 and TRBJ1-1; TCRdb reports TRBD1, a call that lacks DNA to check it against. Germline-derived CDR1 and CDR2 are SGHVS and FNYEAQ. The CDR3 runs to 12 residues. The CDR3 reads CASSQQGTEAFF. Drawing the rest from reference TRBV7-6 and TRBJ1-1, the complete variable domain is GAGVSQSPRYKVTKRGQDVALRCDPISGHVSLYWYRQALGQGPEFLTYFNYEAQQDKSGLPNDRFSAERPEGSISTLTIQRTEQRDSAMYRCASSQQGTEAFFGQGTRLTVV.

The gene calls are TRBV20-1 and TRBJ2-1; absent DNA, TCRdb's TRBD2 call cannot be checked. This CDR3 has 16 amino acids. CDR1 and CDR2 (germline): DFQATT, SNEGSKA (reference sequence). The chain's CDR3 is CSARGRAESSYNEQFF.

The chain links TRBV4-2 to TRBJ1-2; without DNA, the TCRdb call of TRBD1 cannot be checked. The germline gives CDR1 LGHNA, CDR2 YNFKEQ. The CDR3 is made up of 15 amino acids. This chain's CDR3 is CASSQEIRGKAGYTF.

This chain joins TRBV11-3 and TRBJ2-3. Per germline, CDR1 SGHNT and CDR2 YENEEA. The CDR3 contains 14 residues. CDR3 residues: CASSLVFYTDTQYF.

The chain carries TRBV7-9 and TRBJ1-5; TCRdb's D call of TRBD1 is untestable without DNA. Per germline, CDR1 SEHNR and CDR2 FQNEAQ (reference sequence). This CDR3 region has 15 residues. CDR3 amino acids: CASSSVGQGYQPQHF. Using reference TRBV7-9 and TRBJ1-5 for the parts outside the CDR3, the full variable domain is DTGVSQNPRHKITKRGQNVTFRCDPISEHNRLYWYRQTLGQGPEFLTYFQNEAQLEKSRLLSDRFSAERPKGSFSTLEIQRTEQGDSAMYLCASSSVGQGYQPQHFGDGTRLSIL.

The chain employs TRBV2 and TRBJ1-3. Germline-derived CDR1 and CDR2 are SNHLY and FYNNEI. CDR3 length: 16 residues. This CDR3 reads CASSPLGGRSGNTIYF.

The chain combines TRBV18 with TRBJ2-3; without DNA, the TCRdb call of TRBD2 cannot be checked. The CDR3 has 18 amino acids. Germline V CDR1 and CDR2: KGHSH, LQKENI. The CDR3 region is CASSPRVLASGGADTQYF.

The CDR3 loop reads CASSRRQSSGTEQYF. The chain carries TRBV5-1 and TRBJ2-7; checking the TCRdb D call of TRBD1 is not possible without DNA. This CDR3 has 15 amino acids. Germline V gene data show CDR1 as SGHRS and CDR2 as YFSETQ.

V gene TRBV28 combines with J gene TRBJ1-2; TCRdb's D call of TRBD1 is untestable without DNA. The CDR3 has 13 residues. From germline, CDR1 is MDHEN and CDR2 SYDVKM. CDR3 amino acids: CASGRQGWDGYTF.

This sequence joins TRBV20-1 and TRBJ2-7; TCRdb lists TRBD1, though no DNA is available to test this call. CDR3 length: 13 residues. From germline, CDR1 is DFQATT and CDR2 SNEGSKA (reference sequence). The CDR3: CSARVGVTYEQYF.

V is TRBV20-1 and J is TRBJ2-3; TCRdb designates TRBD2, a call that cannot be tested without DNA. The CDR3 has 14 amino acids. Germline CDR1 DFQATT, CDR2 SNEGSKA (reference sequence). This CDR3 is CSAGPSGSTDTQYF.

The chain links TRBV29-1 to TRBJ1-2; the D call of TRBD1 rests on TCRdb alone, since no DNA is present to check it. The CDR3 runs to 12 residues. Germline loops: CDR1 SQVTM, CDR2 ANQGSEA. CDR3 amino acids: CSVNRGNYGYTF.

This chain connects TRBV7-3 to TRBJ2-1; TCRdb selects TRBD1, and the lack of DNA leaves this call unchecked. The CDR3 has 13 residues. Germline-derived CDR1 and CDR2 are SGHTA and FQGTGA. CDR3 sequence: CASSFSGYNEQFF.

The V and J genes are TRBV7-2 and TRBJ1-2; the D call from TCRdb, TRBD1, cannot be confirmed without DNA. Germline V gene data show CDR1 as SGHTA and CDR2 as FQGNSA. The CDR3 is made up of 15 amino acids. The CDR3 loop is CASSFSGGGYYGYTF.

J is TRBJ1-1 and V is TRBV5-8; TCRdb lists TRBD1, though no DNA is available to test this call. There are 13 residues in the CDR3. In germline, CDR1 is SGHTS, CDR2 YDEGEE. CDR3 in amino acids: CASSPTGRSEAFF. The full variable domain, in which reference TRBV5-8 and TRBJ1-1 provide the parts outside the CDR3, is EAGVTQSPTHLIKTRGQQATLRCSPISGHTSVYWYQQALGLGLQFLLWYDEGEERNRGNFPPRFSGRQFPNYSSELNVNALELEDSALYLCASSPTGRSEAFFGQGTRLTVV.

The genes are TRBV7-8 and TRBJ1-1; with no DNA, the TCRdb D assignment of TRBD1 cannot be verified. Germline V gene lookup returns CDR1 SGHVS and CDR2 FQNEAQ. This CDR3 spans 15 amino acids. This CDR3 is CASSQHQGLNTEAFF.

The CDR3 protein is CASSSRYTYEQYF. The chain joins TRBV12-3 or TRBV12-4 to TRBJ2-7; TCRdb designates TRBD2, a call that cannot be tested without DNA. This CDR3 spans 13 amino acids.

V usage is TRBV12-3 or TRBV12-4 and J usage is TRBJ2-6. The CDR3 totals 14 residues. This chain's CDR3 is CASSKPVGANVLTF.

The V gene is TRBV12-3 or TRBV12-4, the J gene TRBJ2-5; TCRdb returns TRBD1, unconfirmable since there is no DNA. The CDR3 is made up of 14 amino acids. The CDR3 sequence is CASSFQGARETQYF.

The chain couples TRBV7-9 to TRBJ2-1. This CDR3 is built from 14 residues. The germline V gene has CDR1 SEHNR and CDR2 FQNEAQ (reference sequence). The CDR3 is CASSLASSYNEQFF.

The chain joins TRBV2 to TRBJ1-5. This CDR3 contains 12 residues. Germline V gene lookup returns CDR1 SNHLY and CDR2 FYNNEI. This CDR3 reads CASSEGDQPQHF. Variable domain in full (rest from reference TRBV2 and TRBJ1-5): EPEVTQTPSHQVTQMGQEVILRCVPISNHLYFYWYRQILGQKVEFLVSFYNNEISEKSEIFDDQFSVERPDGSNFTLKIRSTKLEDSAMYFCASSEGDQPQHFGDGTRLSIL.

The V gene is TRBV7-3, the J gene TRBJ2-1; TCRdb's D call, TRBD2, is unchecked because there is no DNA. The germline V gene encodes CDR1 SGHTA and CDR2 FQGTGA. The CDR3 sequence is 16 residues long. This chain's CDR3 is CASSLTGSAIDNEQFF.

The CDR3 loop is CASSDETWETQYF. This chain joins TRBV3-1 and TRBJ2-5. From germline, CDR1 is LGHDT and CDR2 YNNKEL (reference sequence). The length of the CDR3 is 13 residues.

The chain is built from TRBV6-2 or TRBV6-3 and TRBJ1-5; TCRdb selects TRBD1, and the lack of DNA leaves this call unchecked. The CDR3 spans 15 residues. CDR1 is MNHEY, CDR2 SVGEGT, per germline. The CDR3 reads CASNLQGSSNQPQHF.

This rearrangement joins TRBV25-1 to TRBJ1-1; the TCRdb D gene call, TRBD1, has no DNA to confirm it. Germline CDR1 is MGHDK and CDR2 is SYGVNS. The CDR3 is 17 residues long. CDR3 protein: CASSSFRDEVVRRGAFF.

The V call is TRBV6-2 or TRBV6-3, the J call TRBJ2-1. CDR1 is MNHEY, CDR2 SVGEGT, per germline. There are 12 residues in the CDR3. CDR3 in amino acids: CASSTRVGEQFF.

The chain combines TRBV5-1 with TRBJ2-3; as DNA is missing, the TRBD1 call by TCRdb cannot be tested. This CDR3 is built from 16 residues. In germline, CDR1 is SGHRS, CDR2 YFSETQ. The CDR3 reads CASSSSQGVFTDTQYF.

The V gene is TRBV18, the J gene TRBJ2-7; there is no DNA to check the TCRdb D call of TRBD1. CDR3 length: 15 residues. Germline CDR1 reads KGHSH; CDR2 reads LQKENI. The CDR3 loop reads CASSPSTGGRYEQYF.

The rearrangement uses TRBV6-2 or TRBV6-3 and TRBJ2-1; lacking DNA, the TRBD2 call made by TCRdb goes unchecked. The V gene's germline CDR1 is MNHEY and CDR2 SVGEGT. This CDR3 spans 14 amino acids. The CDR3 sequence is CASSTRLGGDEQFF.